Following are 15 T cell receptor beta chains from one sample sequenced in a study of T cell responses to AZD1222 COVID-19 vaccine. Profiled with immunoSEQ multiplex PCR; TCRdb holds only in-frame clones, not every one. The sample has fewer than 130,000 clones, less than 95% seen once; the top ten hold over 6.5%. The source was peripheral blood, collected on day 0 of AZD1222 vaccination. These receptors all come from an adult in good health.

The chain uses TRBV19 and TRBJ2-1; the match to TRBD1 covers 8 bases. Looked up from germline, CDR1 is LNHDA and CDR2 is SQIVND (reference sequence). The junction had 7 bases not matched to a gene; V was cut back by 5 bases and J by 4 bases. The CDR3 runs 15 residues. The CDR3 nucleotides read TGTGCCAGTAGTGGCGACAGGGGCCCTTACAATGAGCAGTTCTTC. Translating it yields CASSGDRGPYNEQFF.

The chain uses TRBV6-5 and TRBJ1-6; D ambiguous. Trimming took off 6 bases at V and 4 bases at J, with 10 bases between the two ends. CDR3 length: 14 amino acids. CDR1 MNHEY and CDR2 SVGAGI come from the germline V gene. This CDR3 is CASSEGNYNSPLHF. The DNA of the CDR3 is TGTGCCAGCAGCGAGGGCAATTATAATTCACCCCTCCACTTT.

This CDR3 is CAISPQENEQFF. The DNA for the CDR3 is TGTGCCATCAGTCCACAGGAAAATGAGCAGTTCTTC. V is TRBV10-3 and J is TRBJ2-1; possibly TRBD1 for D (5 bases). Germline V gives CDR1 ENHRY, CDR2 SYGVKD. V was clipped by 5 bases and J by 7 bases, with 9 bases between them. The CDR3 consists of 12 residues.

The chain joins TRBV13 to TRBJ1-2; the match to TRBD1 covers 7 bases. The germline CDR1 and CDR2 sequences are PRHDT and FYEKMQ (reference sequence). The CDR3 totals 13 residues. V dropped 3 bases and J dropped 7; count of bases not matched to a gene: 5. CDR3 DNA: TGTGCCAGCAGCTTCCAGGGGGAATTTGGCTACACCTTC. This translates into CASSFQGEFGYTF.

This rearrangement joins TRBV28 to TRBJ1-5; D gene uncertain. This CDR3 spans 13 amino acids. With 7 bases removed from V and 1 base from J, the gap between germline ends came to 8 bases. From germline, CDR1 is MDHEN and CDR2 SYDVKM. CDR3: CASTVQSNQPQHF. The CDR3 DNA sequence: TGTGCCAGCACGGTACAGAGCAATCAGCCCCAGCATTTT.

Of note for this clone: Compared with germline, one end of the junction differs, possibly owing to a read error. The same CDR3 arises from other DNA sequences in this sample as well. This rearrangement joins TRBV24-1 to TRBJ1-3; no definite D call. Germline V gene sequence: CDR1 KGHDR, CDR2 SFDVKD. The length of the CDR3 is 14 residues. This CDR3 is CATSGGSSGNTIYF. In DNA, the CDR3 is TGTGCCACAAGTGGAGGGAGCTCTGGAAACACCATATATTTT.

The genes are TRBV2 and TRBJ2-7; D possibly uses TRBD1 or TRBD2 (7 bases each). Germline V CDR1 and CDR2: SNHLY, FYNNEI. V was clipped by 11 bases and J by 4 bases, with 18 bases between them. The CDR3 is 13 residues long. The chain's CDR3 is CAAQLRGGYEQYF. The CDR3 nucleotides are TGTGCCGCCCAACTCAGGGGGGGATACGAGCAGTACTTC.

The chain has TRBV3-1 (or the pseudogene TRBV3-2) and TRBJ1-3; possibly TRBD1 for D (6 bases). CDR3 length: 16 amino acids. CDR1 and CDR2 (germline): LGHDT, YNNKEL (reference sequence). V lost 6 bases, J lost 0 bases, and 15 bases lay in between. As DNA, the CDR3 is TGTGCCAGCAGAGACAGGACAGCGATCTCTGGAAACACCATATATTTT. This codes for CASRDRTAISGNTIYF.

This chain joins TRBV19 and TRBJ2-1; D is perhaps TRBD2 (6 bases). The CDR3 totals 14 residues. Trimming took off 5 bases at V and 2 bases at J, with 10 bases between the two ends. Germline values: CDR1 LNHDA, CDR2 SQIVND (reference sequence). The CDR3, as DNA: TGTGCCAGTAGTTTGGGCGGGACCTACAATGAGCAGTTCTTC. As protein: CASSLGGTYNEQFF.

The chain links TRBV11-2 to TRBJ1-2; D is uncertain. The CDR3 length is 13 residues. The V end lost 5 bases, the J end lost 8 bases, and 15 bases lay between the germline ends. Germline V gene lookup returns CDR1 SGHAT and CDR2 FQNNGV. CDR3 region: CASSTREPGGYTF. CDR3 bases: TGTGCCAGCAGCACCCGGGAACCGGGGGGCTACACCTTC.

The chain joins TRBV2 to TRBJ1-1; a possible D gene is TRBD1 (5 bases). This CDR3 region has 14 residues. V shed 2 bases and J shed 11 bases, with 18 bases lying between them. The germline V gene has CDR1 SNHLY and CDR2 FYNNEI. The CDR3 protein is CASSELGARSVAFF. The CDR3 DNA sequence: TGTGCCAGCAGTGAACTTGGGGCCCGGTCGGTTGCTTTCTTT.

This rearrangement joins TRBV11-3 to TRBJ2-2; 10 positions match TRBD1. The V gene end was trimmed by 6 bases and the J gene end by 8 bases; junction bases not matched to a gene: 12. CDR1 is SGHNT and CDR2 is YENEEA in the germline V gene. The CDR3 sequence is 16 residues long. CDR3 sequence reads: CASRSDRGRGDGELFF. In DNA, the CDR3 is TGTGCCAGCAGGAGCGACAGGGGGCGCGGGGATGGGGAGCTGTTTTTT.

The V gene is TRBV11-3, the J gene TRBJ2-7; tentatively, D is TRBD1 or TRBD2 (5 bases each). CDR1 and CDR2 from the germline V gene are SGHNT and YENEEA. This CDR3 spans 15 amino acids. V was cut by 1 base and J by 3 bases, with 13 bases left in between. CDR3 loop: CASSLAWGKNYEQYF. The DNA for the CDR3 is TGTGCCAGCAGCTTAGCCTGGGGGAAAAACTACGAGCAGTACTTC.

The chain links TRBV7-9 to TRBJ2-6; D assignment may be TRBD1 or TRBD2 (5 bases each). The CDR3 sequence is 13 residues long. Germline lookup yields CDR1 SEHNR and CDR2 FQNEAQ (reference sequence). Trimming stripped 3 bases from V and 8 bases from J, with 8 bases between. This CDR3 is CASSLGTTNVLTF. The CDR3 nucleotides read TGTGCCAGCAGCTTGGGGACCACCAACGTCCTGACTTTC. Supplemented by reference TRBV7-9 and TRBJ2-6, the full variable domain reads DTGVSQNPRHKITKRGQNVTFRCDPISEHNRLYWYRQTLGQGPEFLTYFQNEAQLEKSRLLSDRFSAERPKGSFSTLEIQRTEQGDSAMYLCASSLGTTNVLTFGAGSRLTVL.

V gene TRBV5-1 combines with J gene TRBJ2-1; D is undetermined. CDR1 and CDR2 (germline): SGHRS, YFSETQ. V lost 1 base to trimming and J lost 8 bases, with 13 bases between them. This CDR3 region has 14 residues. DNA of the CDR3: TGCGCCAGCAGCTTGAGTAGCATCGTCCATGAGCAGTTCTTC. Its translation is CASSLSSIVHEQFF.